The entry that follows covers one TCR beta chain sequence. With 60 Vbeta and 13 Jbeta primers, the PCR was carried out. Assay used: immunoSEQ multiplex PCR; TCRdb lists only in-frame clones, some missing. The sample has under 200,000 clones, approximately 81% seen once; the top ten hold approximately 0.98%. This specimen belongs to a study of cytomegalovirus exposure and HLA in healthy donors. The CDR3 extends over 15 amino acids. Germline V gene sequence: CDR1 SGHKS, CDR2 YYEKEE (reference sequence). With 0 bases removed from V and 1 base from J, the gap between germline ends came to 8 bases. This chain uses TRBV5-5 with TRBJ1-5; D possibly corresponds to TRBD1 (6 bases). Material: PBMCs. The source of this sequence is a man aged 30-40 years in good health and CMV-seronegative. CDR3 sequence (DNA): TGTGCCAGCAGCTTGGGGGGGCTGAGCAATCAGCCCCAGCATTTT. Residues: CASSLGGLSNQPQHF.